A selection of T cell receptor beta chains follows, all from one sample in a study of beta chain features in type 1 diabetes. Sequencing used immunoSEQ multiplex PCR; TCRdb keeps in-frame clones, though not all of them. The sample holds hundreds of thousands of clones, under 15% seen once. Sequences were obtained from naive CD4+ T cells from blood. These receptors all stem from a man aged 18 to 29 with type 1 diabetes. The conserved cysteine and the conserved F or W are not part of the CDR3 here.

TRBV28	TRBJ2-5	ASRPGGEETQY
TRBV10-3	TRBJ1-4	AISSGTGLEKLF
TRBV7-2	TRBJ2-1	ASNHRAAGGPDEQF
TRBV19	TRBJ1-2	ASSIPTGGYGYT
TRBV5-4	TRBJ2-7	ASSPRQESSYEQY
TRBV27	TRBJ1-1	ASRLNTGTEAF
TRBV30	TRBJ1-5	AWSYTGGYQPQH
TRBV29-1	TRBJ2-1	SVWVYNEQF
TRBV4-1	TRBJ1-2	ASSQDSGYGYT
TRBV12-5	TRBJ2-7	ASGSDIYEQY
TRBV5-1	TRBJ2-7	ASSLAGTLPSYEQY
TRBV7-2	TRBJ1-2	ASSTYRAVYGYT
TRBV6-5	TRBJ2-1	ASSRSLSRNEQF
TRBV7-2	TRBJ2-2	ASSLVASGGTNTGELF
TRBV10-3	TRBJ2-1	AIRQGAENEQF
TRBV28	TRBJ2-7	ASTFYGNLRDKRYEQY